Following are 27 T cell receptor beta chains from one sample sequenced in a study of blood T cell repertoires in COVID-19 (dated by TCRdb to 2019 to 2021). Libraries came from the immunoSEQ multiplex PCR assay. TCRdb stores this immuneACCESS table with in-frame sequences only. Part of the clones is absent; in the studies checked, under half of the shortfall reflects unresolved V genes, and no reason is known for the rest. The sample table lists 270,000 or so clones, 86% of them with a count of one. Clones ranked in the top ten supply less than 3% of the sample. Sequencing used PBMCs or T cells enriched from blood (not recorded which). These receptors came from a woman under 30 who had recovered from COVID-19.

Details on this clone: The sample contains more than one DNA sequence encoding this CDR3. The V gene is TRBV18, the J gene TRBJ2-7; the D is unclear. Germline V CDR1 and CDR2: KGHSH, LQKENI. The CDR3 consists of 14 residues. V was shortened by 0 bases and J by 2 bases, with 8 bases between the two germline ends. The CDR3 reads CASSPPSVAYEQYF. The CDR3 nucleotides read TGTGCCAGCTCACCACCGTCGGTAGCCTACGAGCAGTACTTC.

The V gene is TRBV4-1, the J gene TRBJ2-7; D not certain. Trimming stripped 1 base from V and 1 base from J, with 8 bases between. CDR1 and CDR2 (germline): MGHRA, YSYEKL. The CDR3 covers 14 residues. CDR3 amino acids: CASSQGQNSYEQYF. CDR3 bases: TGCGCCAGCAGCCAAGGGCAGAATTCCTACGAGCAGTACTTC.

The gene calls are TRBV6-5 and TRBJ1-2; D perhaps matches TRBD1 (5 bases). V was trimmed by 0 bases and J by 7 bases, leaving 18 bases between them. The CDR3 loop spans 16 amino acids. Germline CDR1 MNHEY, CDR2 SVGAGI. CDR3 residues: CASSYSHPRQSGGYTF. As DNA, the CDR3 is TGTGCCAGCAGTTACTCCCATCCCAGACAGAGTGGTGGCTACACCTTC.

The chain couples TRBV30 to TRBJ1-3; D is uncertain. V was trimmed by 0 bases and J by 4 bases, leaving 16 bases between them. There are 16 residues in the CDR3. The V gene's germline CDR1 is GTSNPN and CDR2 SVGIG (reference sequence). The CDR3 bases are TGTGCCTGGAGTGTACGAGGTGTCAGCTTAGGAAACACCATATATTTT. Translating gives CAWSVRGVSLGNTIYF.

Written as DNA, the CDR3 is TGCGCCAGCAGCTTGGACTTCGGTAGCACAGATACGCAGTATTTT. Amino acid sequence: CASSLDFGSTDTQYF. The rearrangement links TRBV5-1 to TRBJ2-3; D is unclear. This CDR3 has 15 amino acids. V was shortened by 0 bases and J by 0 bases, with 8 bases between the two germline ends. CDR1 is SGHRS, CDR2 YFSETQ, per germline.

CDR3 amino acids: CASSPLTSNNEQFF. CDR3 DNA: TGTGCCAGCTCACCCTTGACTAGTAACAATGAGCAGTTCTTC. This sequence joins TRBV18 and TRBJ2-1, with D possibly matching TRBD2 (6 bases). The CDR3 has 14 residues. The V end was cut by 3 bases, the J end by 5 bases, with 11 bases between. The germline CDR1 and CDR2 sequences are KGHSH and LQKENI.

J is TRBJ2-7 and V is TRBV27, with 10 nucleotides matching TRBD1. The CDR3 covers 15 residues. Germline V gene data show CDR1 as MNHEY and CDR2 as SMNVEV (reference sequence). Trimming cost V 6 bases and J 3 bases; bases outside gene matches: 8. Written as DNA, the CDR3 is TGTGCCAGCAGCCGGGCGGACAGGGGGGGCTACGAGCAGTACTTC. The encoded protein is CASSRADRGGYEQYF.

The rearrangement joins TRBV7-2 to TRBJ2-1, with 10 bases fitting TRBD2. Germline-derived CDR1 and CDR2 are SGHTA and FQGNSA. V was pared by 3 bases and J by 9 bases, with 8 bases of the junction left unmatched. The CDR3 sequence is 15 residues long. CDR3 nucleotides: TGTGCCAGCAGCTTCAAGAGCGGGGGGGGAGGTGAGCAGTTCTTC. This translates into CASSFKSGGGGEQFF. Full variable domain (remainder filled in from reference TRBV7-2 and TRBJ2-1): GAGVSQSPSNKVTEKGKDVELRCDPISGHTALYWYRQSLGQGLEFLIYFQGNSAPDKSGLPSDRFSAERTGGSVSTLTIQRTQQEDSAVYLCASSFKSGGGGEQFFGPGTRLTVL.

A few counts support this clone. J is TRBJ1-6 and V is TRBV19; no definite D call. Looked up from germline, CDR1 is LNHDA and CDR2 is SQIVND (reference sequence). The CDR3 runs to 14 residues. Trimming cost V 2 bases and J 6 bases, with 8 bases left between them. The chain's CDR3 is CASSIREGNSPLHF. In DNA form, the CDR3 reads TGTGCCAGTAGTATAAGGGAGGGTAATTCACCCCTCCACTTT.

The chain uses TRBV12-3 or TRBV12-4 and TRBJ2-7; D is perhaps TRBD1 (6 bases). Trimming pared 1 base from V and 6 bases from J, leaving 7 bases between. The CDR3 length is 12 residues. CDR3 sequence reads: CASSLGGREQYF. CDR3 nucleotides: TGTGCCAGCAGTTTAGGGGGGCGCGAGCAGTACTTC.

DNA of the CDR3: TGTGCCAGCAGTTCGAACAGGGGCTCTGGAAACACCATATATTTT. Its protein is CASSSNRGSGNTIYF. The chain joins TRBV28 to TRBJ1-3, with 7 bases that match TRBD1. V lost 4 bases to trimming and J lost 0 bases; unmatched junction nucleotides: 3. CDR1 is MDHEN, CDR2 SYDVKM, per germline. The CDR3 sequence is 15 residues long.

This sequence joins TRBV19 and TRBJ1-5; the D gene is possibly TRBD1 (5 bases). The CDR3 contains 16 residues. Germline loops: CDR1 LNHDA, CDR2 SQIVND (reference sequence). The V end was cut by 9 bases, the J end by 3 bases, with 21 bases between. The CDR3 loop is CASLRQGEANNQPQHF. Written as DNA, the CDR3 is TGTGCCAGCCTACGTCAGGGTGAGGCCAACAATCAGCCCCAGCATTTT. Using reference TRBV19 and TRBJ1-5 for the parts outside the CDR3, the full variable domain is DGGITQSPKYLFRKEGQNVTLSCEQNLNHDAMYWYRQDPGQGLRLIYYSQIVNDFQKGDIAEGYSVSREKKESFPLTVTSAQKNPTAFYLCASLRQGEANNQPQHFGDGTRLSIL.

With regard to this clone: Mismatch with germline at one junction end may stem from a read error. The chain couples TRBV3-1 (or the pseudogene TRBV3-2) to TRBJ2-7, with 12 bases lining up with TRBD2. Germline assignment: CDR1 LGHDT and CDR2 YNNKEL (reference sequence). This CDR3 region has 14 residues. The CDR3 loop is CASSQGGLAGLHFF. Here the CDR3 DNA reads TGTGCCAGCAGCCAAGGAGGACTAGCGGGACTTCACTTTTTC.

The rearrangement uses TRBV28 and TRBJ2-1, with 7 bases identical to TRBD2. Unmatched junction bases numbered 17, after V lost 4 bases and J lost 8 bases. CDR3 length: 17 residues. Germline assignment: CDR1 MDHEN and CDR2 SYDVKM. Written as DNA, the CDR3 is TGTGCCAGCAGTTCCCCTCAGCCGGGGAGGGCCCTCGATGAGCAGTTCTTC. Translated, it gives CASSSPQPGRALDEQFF. The whole variable domain, remainder taken from reference TRBV28 and TRBJ2-1, is DVKVTQSSRYLVKRTGEKVFLECVQDMDHENMFWYRQDPGLGLRLIYFSYDVKMKEKGDIPEGYSVSREKKERFSLILESASTNQTSMYLCASSSPQPGRALDEQFFGPGTRLTVL.

The gene calls are TRBV11-1 and TRBJ2-2; D is unresolved. Trimming stripped 4 bases from V and 6 bases from J, with 15 bases between. Germline loops: CDR1 SGHAT, CDR2 FQDESV (reference sequence). The CDR3 loop spans 15 amino acids. CDR3 residues: CASSSQLGQSGELFF. CDR3 coding DNA: TGTGCCAGCAGCTCCCAGCTTGGGCAATCCGGGGAGCTGTTTTTT.

The V gene is TRBV20-1, the J gene TRBJ1-4, with a tentative D call TRBD1 (6 bases). The germline V and J ends were trimmed by 3 bases and 0 bases, with 17 bases remaining between them. CDR3 length: 17 residues. Germline V gene data show CDR1 as DFQATT and CDR2 as SNEGSKA (reference sequence). DNA of the CDR3: TGCAGTGCTAGTCCCCCCGGGGGGCATGCAACTAATGAAAAACTGTTTTTT. Protein: CSASPPGGHATNEKLFF.

For the CDR3, the DNA is TGCGCCAGCAGCACGGGGGGAGAGCGCACAGATACGCAGTATTTT. Its protein product is CASSTGGERTDTQYF. The rearrangement uses TRBV5-1 and TRBJ2-3, with 7 positions matching TRBD2. The V gene's germline CDR1 is SGHRS and CDR2 YFSETQ. Unmatched junction bases numbered 6, after V lost 4 bases and J lost 1 base. The CDR3 contains 15 residues.

The chain carries TRBV6-5 and TRBJ1-2, with TRBD1 matching 7 bases. Germline V gene data show CDR1 as MNHEY and CDR2 as SVGAGI. CDR3 length: 14 residues. The ends lost 6 bases at V and 4 bases at J; junction bases unmatched: 8. CDR3 sequence: CASRPGQSSYGYTF. Written as DNA, the CDR3 is TGTGCCAGCAGGCCGGGACAGTCGAGCTATGGCTACACCTTC.

This clone came up a few times. CDR3 region: CASSMRRGPNYEQYF. The DNA of the CDR3 is TGTGCCAGTAGTATGCGGAGGGGTCCAAACTACGAGCAGTACTTC. The V and J genes are TRBV19 and TRBJ2-7; D possibly corresponds to TRBD2 (6 bases). This CDR3 has 15 residues. CDR1 and CDR2 (germline): LNHDA, SQIVND (reference sequence). The germline V and J ends were trimmed by 3 bases and 3 bases, with 15 bases remaining between them.

The chain recombines TRBV4-1 with TRBJ2-1, with D tentatively TRBD1 (6 bases). V was pared by 2 bases and J by 9 bases, with 11 bases between. Germline lookup yields CDR1 MGHRA and CDR2 YSYEKL. This CDR3 has 13 amino acids. The CDR3, as DNA: TGCGCCAGCAGCCAATTCATAGGGGGTGAGCAGTTCTTC. Its translation is CASSQFIGGEQFF.

The rearrangement joins TRBV10-1 to TRBJ1-2; maybe TRBD1 (6 bases). In germline, CDR1 is WNHNN, CDR2 SYGVQD (reference sequence). V dropped 6 bases and J dropped 1 base, with 21 bases sitting between them. There are 17 residues in the CDR3. Written as DNA, the CDR3 is TGCGCCAGCAGGAGTATCAGGGGAGATGAGTTTAACTATGGCTACACCTTC. As protein: CASRSIRGDEFNYGYTF.

The CDR3 nucleotides are TGTGCCAGCAGGAGGGCCTACAATGAGCAGTTCTTC. Translated: CASRRAYNEQFF. The chain couples TRBV2 to TRBJ2-1; a weak D match, TRBD2 (5 bases). Trimming took off 6 bases at V and 2 bases at J, with 5 bases between the two ends. This CDR3 is built from 12 residues. Germline CDR1 reads SNHLY; CDR2 reads FYNNEI.

The chain carries TRBV7-9 and TRBJ1-2; D is possibly TRBD1 (5 bases). The CDR3 runs 16 residues. The germline gives CDR1 SEHNR, CDR2 FQNEAQ (reference sequence). The V and J ends lost 5 bases and 4 bases respectively, with 20 bases between them. CDR3 nucleotides: TGTGCCAGCAGCCCACCCCAGGGTTCCTCCCTCTATGGCTACACCTTC. Encoded protein: CASSPPQGSSLYGYTF.

This chain uses TRBV2 with TRBJ2-7, with 8 bases fitting TRBD1. The CDR3 consists of 14 residues. V gave up 7 bases and J gave up 4 bases; unmatched junction bases: 9. Germline assignment: CDR1 SNHLY and CDR2 FYNNEI. The CDR3 DNA is TGTGCCAGCACTTCCCGACAGGGGTCGTACGAGCAGTACTTC. This codes for CASTSRQGSYEQYF.

This chain uses TRBV2 with TRBJ2-7; 12 bases map to TRBD1. The CDR3 covers 13 residues. V shed 10 bases and J 2 bases; nucleotides not matched to a gene: 3. CDR1 and CDR2 from the germline V gene are SNHLY and FYNNEI. The CDR3 nucleotides read TGTGCCATCCGGGACAGGGGGCCCTACGAGCAGTACTTC. As protein: CAIRDRGPYEQYF.

The V and J genes are TRBV11-2 and TRBJ2-7, with 7 bases fitting TRBD1. Per germline, CDR1 SGHAT and CDR2 FQNNGV. V dropped 5 bases and J dropped 2; count of bases not matched to a gene: 3. This CDR3 contains 13 residues. The CDR3 sequence is CASSGTAPYEQYF. CDR3 nucleotide sequence: TGTGCCAGCAGCGGGACAGCACCCTACGAGCAGTACTTC.

This clone was recorded a few times. The J gene is TRBJ1-5, the V gene TRBV7-8; 10 positions agree with TRBD1. CDR1 is SGHVS and CDR2 is FQNEAQ in the germline V gene. The CDR3 totals 16 residues. V shed 5 bases and J 4 bases; nucleotides not matched to a gene: 8. CDR3 in DNA: TGTGCCAGCAGCCAGACGACAGGGGGCTGGAATCAGCCCCAGCATTTT. This sequence encodes CASSQTTGGWNQPQHF.